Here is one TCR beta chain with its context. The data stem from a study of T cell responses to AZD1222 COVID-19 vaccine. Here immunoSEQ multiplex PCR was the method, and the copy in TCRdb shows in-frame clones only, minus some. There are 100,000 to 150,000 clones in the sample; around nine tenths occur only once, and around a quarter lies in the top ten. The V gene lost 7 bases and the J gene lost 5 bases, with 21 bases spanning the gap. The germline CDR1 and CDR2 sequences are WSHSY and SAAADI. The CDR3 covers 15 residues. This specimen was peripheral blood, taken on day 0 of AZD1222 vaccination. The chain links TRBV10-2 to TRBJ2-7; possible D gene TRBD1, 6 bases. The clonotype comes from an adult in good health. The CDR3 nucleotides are TGCGCCAGCAAGCTGGACGGGACATTCGACGACGAGCAGTACTTC. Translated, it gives CASKLDGTFDDEQYF.